One and the same sample provided the 24 T cell receptor beta chains below, sequenced in a study of CD8 T cells in ankylosing spondylitis. Broader study findings: Ankylosing spondylitis blood appeared to be characterized by a TCR beta motif of several highly homologous variants.

TCRdb called the 5' RACE reads again in MiXCR, with one record for every CDR3 protein. The sample carries around 770,000 distinct CDR3 sequences, 12% recorded once. Their antigens are not known. Sequenced input: blood, either unsorted or a sorted T cell fraction (not recorded which). These receptors were collected from a male donor with ankylosing spondylitis.

This clonotype was counted a few times. The J gene is TRBJ1-2, the V gene TRBV5-1, with D possibly matching TRBD1 (5 bases). The CDR3 is 14 amino acids. V shed 4 bases and J shed 4 bases, with 14 bases lying between them. Germline values: CDR1 SGHRS, CDR2 YFSETQ. DNA of the CDR3: TGCGCCAGCAGCCGGGACGGGTCTCGCTATGGCTACACCTTC. Translating it yields CASSRDGSRYGYTF.

This clonotype was recorded a few times. The rearrangement links TRBV6-1 to TRBJ1-1; a possible D gene is TRBD1 (5 bases). From germline, CDR1 is MNHNS and CDR2 SASEGT. V lost 4 bases, J lost 1 base, and 10 bases lay in between. The length of the CDR3 is 14 residues. The CDR3 nucleotides are TGTGCCAGCAGTGTGGGGCCCCGGAACACTGAAGCTTTCTTT. As protein: CASSVGPRNTEAFF.

This clonotype was detected only a few times. The chain employs TRBV20-1 and TRBJ2-3; a weak D match, TRBD1 (5 bases). Germline V lookup: CDR1 DFQATT, CDR2 SNEGSKA (reference sequence). This CDR3 comprises 16 residues. V lost 3 bases, J lost 0 bases, and 16 bases lay in between. CDR3 sequence reads: CSASRGTIPSTDTQYF. In nucleotides, the CDR3 is TGCAGTGCTAGTAGGGGTACAATTCCTAGCACAGATACGCAGTATTTT.

This clonotype has just a few counts. The rearrangement joins TRBV20-1 to TRBJ2-7; no reliable D call. Trimming pared 4 bases from V and 3 bases from J, leaving 4 bases between. Germline V lookup: CDR1 DFQATT, CDR2 SNEGSKA (reference sequence). The CDR3 runs 10 residues. The chain's CDR3 is CSATNYEQYF. CDR3 bases: TGCAGTGCTACTAACTACGAGCAGTACTTC.

The chain couples TRBV30 to TRBJ2-5; either TRBD1 or TRBD2 may fit D (7 bases each). This CDR3 is 13 amino acids long. Germline CDR1 and CDR2: GTSNPN and SVGIG (reference sequence). V was clipped by 4 bases and J by 5 bases, with 14 bases between them. CDR3 amino acids: CAWNGGGGETQYF. For the CDR3, the DNA is TGTGCCTGGAATGGGGGAGGGGGCGAGACCCAGTACTTC.

J is TRBJ1-1 and V is TRBV10-3; 8 bases agree with TRBD1. This CDR3 has 14 residues. V shed 5 bases and J 1 base; nucleotides not matched to a gene: 3. Germline values: CDR1 ENHRY, CDR2 SYGVKD. The CDR3 nucleotides are TGTGCCATCAGTAAACAGGGGGAGAACACTGAAGCTTTCTTT. Translation: CAISKQGENTEAFF.

This clonotype was counted many times. The chain employs TRBV20-1 and TRBJ2-3; either TRBD1 or TRBD2 may supply D (5 bases each). The CDR3 has 14 amino acids. Trimming removed 5 bases at V and 8 bases at J, with 20 bases between. Germline V gene sequence: CDR1 DFQATT, CDR2 SNEGSKA (reference sequence). The CDR3 here is CSAPARTRDGTQYF. The CDR3, as DNA: TGCAGTGCTCCTGCTAGAACTAGGGACGGTACGCAGTATTTT.

V gene TRBV29-1 combines with J gene TRBJ2-7; D not resolved. Trimming stripped 8 bases from V and 2 bases from J, with 10 bases between. The CDR3 runs to 11 residues. CDR1 and CDR2 from the germline V gene are SQVTM and ANQGSEA. The CDR3 here is CSIRRAYEQYF. DNA for the CDR3: TGCAGCATTAGACGGGCCTACGAGCAGTACTTC.

The chain has TRBV5-1 and TRBJ2-3; D not certain. Trimming cost V 0 bases and J 3 bases, with 8 bases left between them. CDR1 is SGHRS, CDR2 YFSETQ, per germline. The CDR3 contains 14 residues. Written as DNA, the CDR3 is TGCGCCAGCAGCTTGGCCATGTGGACAGATACGCAGTATTTT. As protein: CASSLAMWTDTQYF.

This clonotype occurred many times. The V call is TRBV6-6, the J call TRBJ2-5, with no clear D. CDR3 length: 13 amino acids. CDR1 MNHNY and CDR2 SVGAGI come from the germline V gene (reference sequence). V lost 2 bases, J lost 2 bases, and 6 bases lay in between. CDR3 nucleotides: TGTGCCAGCAGTTACGGGCAGCAAGAGACCCAGTACTTC. As protein: CASSYGQQETQYF.

This clonotype was recorded a few times. V and J are TRBV9 and TRBJ2-3; 10 nucleotides match TRBD1. Germline V gene lookup returns CDR1 SGDLS and CDR2 YYNGEE. The trim removed 0 bases at V and 6 bases at J, leaving 4 bases unmatched. This CDR3 has 15 residues. The CDR3 spells CASSVEGQGMDTQYF. DNA of the CDR3: TGTGCCAGCAGCGTAGAGGGACAGGGGATGGATACGCAGTATTTT. The variable domain in full, completed from reference TRBV9 and TRBJ2-3, reads DSGVTQTPKHLITATGQRVTLRCSPRSGDLSVYWYQQSLDQGLQFLIQYYNGEERAKGNILERFSAQQFPDLHSELNLSSLELGDSALYFCASSVEGQGMDTQYFGPGTRLTVL.

V is TRBV29-1 and J is TRBJ2-7, with TRBD1 identical over 9 bases. Trimming cost V 4 bases and J 4 bases; bases outside gene matches: 5. The CDR3 runs 13 residues. The germline gives CDR1 SQVTM, CDR2 ANQGSEA. The CDR3 protein is CSVVKGQGYEQYF. CDR3 nucleotide sequence: TGCAGCGTTGTAAAGGGACAGGGTTACGAGCAGTACTTC.

The chain recombines TRBV7-9 with TRBJ2-1, with D perhaps being TRBD1 or TRBD2 (5 bases each). CDR1 is SEHNR and CDR2 is FQNEAQ in the germline V gene (reference sequence). The CDR3 length is 12 residues. V lost 4 bases, J lost 8 bases, and 9 bases lay in between. CDR3 DNA: TGTGCCAGCAGCTCCGGGGCCGATGAGCAGTTCTTC. Its translation is CASSSGADEQFF.

The rearrangement links TRBV5-5 to TRBJ2-3, with 9 bases identical to TRBD2. The V gene end was trimmed by 1 base and the J gene end by 6 bases; junction bases not matched to a gene: 6. Germline V lookup: CDR1 SGHKS, CDR2 YYEKEE (reference sequence). The CDR3 sequence is 15 residues long. CDR3 DNA sequence: TGTGCCAGCAGCTTGCCTAGCGGGGCGGTCGATACGCAGTATTTT. It encodes CASSLPSGAVDTQYF.

The chain uses TRBV5-6 and TRBJ2-5, with D tentatively TRBD1 (6 bases). Germline V CDR1 and CDR2: SGHDT, YYEEEE. The length of the CDR3 is 15 residues. V lost 4 bases to trimming and J lost 2 bases, with 15 bases between them. The DNA for the CDR3 is TGTGCCAGCAGCCCCCGGGCAGGGGCGCAAGAGACCCAGTACTTC. This encodes CASSPRAGAQETQYF.

This clonotype was recorded a few times. The chain joins TRBV20-1 to TRBJ2-4; 9 bases map to TRBD1. The trim removed 6 bases at V and 7 bases at J, leaving 4 bases unmatched. This CDR3 has 12 amino acids. Germline CDR1 and CDR2: DFQATT and SNEGSKA (reference sequence). CDR3: CSAGTGLNIQYF. For the CDR3, the DNA is TGCAGTGCGGGGACAGGGCTGAACATTCAGTACTTC.

This clonotype was seen a handful of times. This chain uses TRBV7-6 with TRBJ2-5; 12 bases match TRBD1. Unmatched junction bases numbered 8, after V lost 1 base and J lost 2 bases. Germline CDR1 reads SGHVS; CDR2 reads FNYEAQ. The CDR3 is 18 residues long. CDR3 coding DNA: TGTGCCAGCAGCTTAGAGGGACAGGGGGCGGTTTGGCAAGAGACCCAGTACTTC. It translates to CASSLEGQGAVWQETQYF.

This clonotype was detected ten times or more. The chain couples TRBV20-1 to TRBJ2-3, with TRBD1 matching 8 bases. The germline V gene encodes CDR1 DFQATT and CDR2 SNEGSKA (reference sequence). This CDR3 has 14 amino acids. The ends lost 3 bases at V and 6 bases at J; junction bases unmatched: 8. CDR3 nucleotide sequence: TGCAGTGCTAGGCGGCAGGGGGCAGTTGATACGCAGTATTTT. Protein product: CSARRQGAVDTQYF.

In this sample, this clonotype turned up once. This chain uses TRBV4-3 with TRBJ2-1, with D tentatively TRBD2 (5 bases). The germline V gene encodes CDR1 LGHNA and CDR2 YSLEER. The CDR3 is 17 residues long. V dropped 0 bases and J dropped 3 bases, with 15 bases sitting between them. DNA for the CDR3: TGCGCCAGCAGCCAAGATTCGGAGGACGATTTCTACAATGAGCAGTTCTTC. As protein: CASSQDSEDDFYNEQFF.

This clonotype was picked up a small number of times. The chain has TRBV20-1 and TRBJ2-7, with 9 bases identical to TRBD2. The CDR3 has 12 amino acids. Germline V gives CDR1 DFQATT, CDR2 SNEGSKA (reference sequence). The V segment lost 6 bases and the J segment 2 bases; nucleotides outside the gene matches: 2. CDR3 DNA sequence: TGCAGTGCCTTAGCGGGAGCCTACGAGCAGTACTTC. Residues: CSALAGAYEQYF.

The chain links TRBV9 to TRBJ2-3; no clear D. The germline V gene has CDR1 SGDLS and CDR2 YYNGEE. V lost 2 bases and J lost 5, with 6 bases in between. The CDR3 covers 12 residues. Here the CDR3 reads CASSVNLDTQYF. CDR3 in DNA: TGTGCCAGCAGCGTCAACTTAGATACGCAGTATTTT. Combining the CDR3 with reference TRBV9 and TRBJ2-3 gives the whole variable domain DSGVTQTPKHLITATGQRVTLRCSPRSGDLSVYWYQQSLDQGLQFLIQYYNGEERAKGNILERFSAQQFPDLHSELNLSSLELGDSALYFCASSVNLDTQYFGPGTRLTVL.

This chain links TRBV10-3 with TRBJ2-6; weak D call: TRBD1 (6 bases). CDR3 length: 13 amino acids. Trimming removed 11 bases at V and 1 base at J, with 9 bases between. CDR1 and CDR2 from the germline V gene are ENHRY and SYGVKD. The CDR3 region has the DNA TGTGCCTCTCAGGGGTCTGGGGCCAACGTCCTGACTTTC. It translates to CASQGSGANVLTF.

This clonotype was seen ten or more times. The chain couples TRBV29-1 to TRBJ2-2, with TRBD2 identical over 9 bases. The J segment lost 2 bases and the V segment lost 5 bases, leaving 3 bases of the junction unmatched. Germline-derived CDR1 and CDR2 are SQVTM and ANQGSEA. There are 14 residues in the CDR3. The DNA of the CDR3 is TGCAGCGTTAGACTAGCGGCTAACACCGGGGAGCTGTTTTTT. Its protein product is CSVRLAANTGELFF.

This clonotype was picked up a small number of times. CDR3 sequence: CASSLALQGTNEKLFF. For the CDR3, the DNA is TGCGCCAGCAGCTTGGCCTTGCAGGGGACTAATGAAAAACTGTTTTTT. The chain recombines TRBV5-1 with TRBJ1-4; D perhaps matches TRBD1 (6 bases). Germline-derived CDR1 and CDR2 are SGHRS and YFSETQ. The length of the CDR3 is 16 residues. Trimming removed 0 bases at V and 2 bases at J, with 11 bases between.